The rows below give T cell receptor beta chains drawn from one sample of a study of PD-L1 blockade in urothelial cancer. Generated by immunoSEQ multiplex PCR, the TCRdb table keeps only in-frame clones and is missing some. This sample yields tens of thousands of clones, of which approximately 80% are seen a single time; roughly 3.6% belongs to the top ten. The source material was PBMCs, sampled around atezolizumab (anti-PD-L1) treatment. The receptors originated from a man between 65 and 85 years old with urothelial cancer. CDR3s include the opening cysteine and the closing phenylalanine or tryptophan. Each record gives: D gene, J gene, V gene, clone size, CDR3 protein, CDR3 DNA. A D gene is named only where the DNA matches it firmly. Rows may omit the clone size; those that give it use once, few, many or a size class.

>TRBD1|TRBJ1-1|TRBV19|.
CASSGFGTGNTEAFF
TGTGCCAGTAGCGGATTCGGGACAGGGAACACTGAAGCTTTCTTT
>.|TRBJ2-1|TRBV7-2|.
CASSLGRAAQRDEQFF
TGTGCCAGCAGCTTAGGCAGGGCGGCGCAAAGGGATGAGCAGTTCTTC
>.|TRBJ1-1|TRBV2|.
CASKDSQKSAFF
TGTGCCAGCAAGGACAGCCAGAAGTCGGCTTTCTTT
>TRBD2|TRBJ2-1|TRBV19|.
CASSIIAGGGAINEQFF
TGTGCCAGTAGTATCATAGCGGGGGGGGGCGCGATCAATGAGCAGTTCTTC
>.|TRBJ2-7|TRBV7-8|.
CASSLLSSSSYEQYF
TGTGCCAGCAGCTTACTCTCTAGCAGCTCCTACGAGCAGTACTTC
>TRBD1|TRBJ2-7|TRBV6-1|few
CASSRGPNEQYF
TGTGCCAGCAGTAGGGGGCCAAACGAGCAGTACTTC
>TRBD2|TRBJ2-2|TRBV11-2|few
CASSLTSGGASTGELFF
TGTGCCAGCAGCTTGACTAGCGGGGGGGCAAGCACCGGGGAGCTGTTTTTT
>TRBD1|TRBJ1-2|TRBV5-1|.
CASSLLPGQPNYGYTF
TGCGCCAGCAGCTTATTACCGGGACAGCCTAACTATGGCTACACCTTC
>.|TRBJ2-7|TRBV5-3|.
CARSHLTGIKKYEQYF
TGTGCCAGAAGCCACCTAACCGGGATCAAGAAATACGAGCAGTACTTC
>TRBD1|TRBJ2-3|TRBV5-4|once
CASRSQAGQGTTDTQYF
TGTGCCAGCAGGTCCCAGGCCGGACAGGGGACCACAGATACGCAGTATTTT
>.|TRBJ2-1|TRBV28|.
CASRFAQGRGYNEQFF
TGTGCCAGTCGATTCGCACAGGGAAGGGGCTACAATGAGCAGTTCTTC
>TRBD2|TRBJ2-2|TRBV19|few
CATQAGAGTGELFF
TGTGCCACCCAAGCGGGAGCGGGCACCGGGGAGCTGTTTTTT
>.|TRBJ1-3|TRBV27|.
CASSPRGTPGNTIYF
TGTGCCAGCAGTCCTCGGGGTACCCCTGGAAACACCATATATTTT
>.|TRBJ2-7|TRBV5-6|.
CAISRAGATYEQYF
TGTGCCATCTCAAGGGCAGGGGCAACCTACGAGCAGTACTTC
>TRBD1|TRBJ2-7|TRBV4-2|.
CASSQLQGAPYEQYF
TGTGCCAGCAGCCAGCTACAGGGGGCCCCCTACGAGCAGTACTTC
>.|TRBJ2-7|TRBV25-1|once
CASSESKTIYEQYF
TGTGCCAGCAGTGAATCTAAGACAATCTACGAGCAGTACTTC
>TRBD2|TRBJ2-1|TRBV29-1|few
CSATSPSGLAGSYNEQFF
TGCAGCGCTACTTCTCCCTCGGGACTAGCGGGATCCTACAATGAGCAGTTCTTC
>TRBD1|TRBJ2-1|TRBV30|few
CAWSGTGTLGEQFF
TGTGCCTGGAGTGGGACAGGGACCCTCGGTGAGCAGTTCTTC
>TRBD2|TRBJ2-3|TRBV13|.
CASSLVGLAGHTDTQYF
TGTGCCAGCAGCTTAGTGGGACTAGCGGGGCACACAGATACGCAGTATTTT
>TRBD1|TRBJ1-2|TRBV4-2|.
CASSPTQSTGYGYTF
TGTGCCAGCAGCCCGACTCAATCGACAGGGTATGGCTACACCTTC
>.|TRBJ2-1|TRBV5-5|.
CASSLAPRNEQFF
TGTGCCAGCAGCTTGGCCCCTAGGAATGAGCAGTTCTTC
>.|TRBJ1-1|TRBV9|once
CASSVGVLEGDTEAFF
TGTGCCAGCAGCGTAGGTGTCCTGGAGGGCGACACTGAAGCTTTCTTT
>TRBD2|TRBJ2-2|TRBV5-1|.
CASNQLAGVAGELFF
TGCGCCAGCAACCAACTAGCGGGGGTTGCCGGGGAGCTGTTTTTT
>.|TRBJ1-1|TRBV19|.
CASTEPGGANTEAFF
TGTGCCAGTACCGAACCAGGCGGGGCGAACACTGAAGCTTTCTTT
>TRBD1|TRBJ1-5|TRBV10-3|.
CAISESDRINQPQHF
TGTGCCATCAGTGAGTCGGACAGGATAAATCAGCCCCAGCATTTT
>.|TRBJ1-1|TRBV5-1|few
CASSLVGEDTEAFF
TGCGCCAGCAGCTTGGTAGGGGAAGACACTGAAGCTTTCTTT
>TRBD2|TRBJ2-2|TRBV27|.
CASRGGGAIGELFF
TGTGCCAGCAGGGGCGGGGGGGCCATCGGGGAGCTGTTTTTT
>.|TRBJ1-2|TRBV5-1|many
CASSYGGAVGYGYTF
TGCGCCAGTAGCTACGGAGGGGCGGTGGGCTATGGCTACACCTTC
>TRBD1|TRBJ1-2|TRBV6-1|.
CASSELYRGENGYTF
TGTGCCAGCAGTGAACTATACAGGGGCGAAAATGGCTACACCTTC
>.|TRBJ2-5|TRBV5-1|few
CASSLGMGQETQYF
TGCGCCAGCAGCCTAGGTATGGGGCAGGAGACCCAGTACTTC
>.|TRBJ2-1|TRBV4-3|.
CASSQSGTRNNEQFF
TGCGCCAGCAGCCAATCCGGGACACGCAACAATGAGCAGTTCTTC
>TRBD1|TRBJ2-5|TRBV4-1|few
CASSQPIGTGREETQYF
TGCGCCAGCAGCCAACCCATAGGGACAGGGAGAGAAGAGACCCAGTACTTC
>.|TRBJ1-2|TRBV7-2|once
CASSTFVLSASHGYTF
TGTGCCAGCAGCACTTTTGTCCTCTCAGCTAGCCATGGCTACACCTTC
>.|TRBJ1-2|TRBV27|few
CASSLGQSPRGYTF
TGTGCCAGCAGTTTGGGACAATCCCCCCGCGGCTACACCTTC
>TRBD1|TRBJ1-6|TRBV4-3|.
CASSQEGQVYNSPLHF
TGCGCCAGCAGCCAGGAGGGACAGGTCTATAATTCACCCCTCCACTTT
>.|TRBJ1-4|TRBV7-2|.
CASSLTGLGEKLFF
TGTGCCAGCAGCCTGACAGGCCTGGGGGAAAAACTGTTTTTT
>.|TRBJ1-2|TRBV27|few
CASSFLRGGANYGYTF
TGTGCCAGCAGTTTCTTGAGGGGAGGGGCTAACTATGGCTACACCTTC
>TRBD1|TRBJ2-3|TRBV2|.
CASSVGFRTGGPDTQYF
TGTGCCAGCAGTGTGGGGTTCAGGACAGGGGGCCCTGATACGCAGTATTTT
>TRBD1|TRBJ2-7|TRBV28|once
CASKSIGTGALEQYF
TGTGCCAGCAAGAGTATAGGGACAGGGGCTTTGGAGCAGTACTTC
>.|TRBJ1-1|TRBV2|once
CASSPLTPETEAFF
TGTGCCAGCAGCCCACTGACCCCGGAGACTGAAGCTTTCTTT
>.|TRBJ1-3|TRBV19|.
CASSIYGAGNTIYF
TGTGCCAGTAGTATATACGGGGCTGGAAACACCATATATTTT
>TRBD1|TRBJ2-2|TRBV10-3|few
CAITDRGAGELFF
TGTGCCATCACCGACAGGGGCGCCGGGGAGCTGTTTTTT
>.|TRBJ2-2|TRBV19|.
CATRNRGTGELFF
TGTGCCACCCGAAATAGGGGCACCGGGGAGCTGTTTTTT
>.|TRBJ1-1|TRBV5-4|.
CASSPPAGEAFF
TGTGCCAGCAGCCCCCCCGCAGGTGAAGCTTTCTTT
>TRBD2|TRBJ2-7|TRBV7-2|once
CASSLEGGGAYEQYF
TGTGCCAGCAGCTTAGAAGGCGGGGGGGCCTACGAGCAGTACTTC
>.|TRBJ2-5|TRBV5-4|few
CASSVQQETQYF
TGTGCCAGCAGCGTACAACAAGAGACCCAGTACTTC
>.|TRBJ1-1|TRBV19|few
CALRVSNTEAFF
TGTGCCCTGAGGGTTTCGAACACTGAAGCTTTCTTT
>.|TRBJ2-1|TRBV30|.
CAWSVARDKQFF
TGTGCCTGGAGTGTAGCACGGGATAAGCAGTTCTTC
>.|TRBJ1-3|TRBV5-6|.
CASSLGPSSGNTIYF
TGTGCCAGCAGCTTGGGGCCTAGCTCTGGAAACACCATATATTTT
>.|TRBJ1-2|TRBV1|.
CTSSQPPLIQANYGYTF
TGCACCAGCAGCCAACCTCCCCTAATACAGGCTAACTATGGCTACACCTTC